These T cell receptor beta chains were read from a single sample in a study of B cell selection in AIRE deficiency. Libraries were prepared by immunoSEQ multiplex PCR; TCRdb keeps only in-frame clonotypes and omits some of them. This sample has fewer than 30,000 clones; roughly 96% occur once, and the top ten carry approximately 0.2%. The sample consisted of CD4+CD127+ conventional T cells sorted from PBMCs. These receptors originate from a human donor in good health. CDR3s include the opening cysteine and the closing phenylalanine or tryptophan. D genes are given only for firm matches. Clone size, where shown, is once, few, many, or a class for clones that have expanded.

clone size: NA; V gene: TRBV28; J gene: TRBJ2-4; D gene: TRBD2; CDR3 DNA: TGTGCCAGCAGTCCAGGACTAGTCCATAAAAACATTCAGTACTTC; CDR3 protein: CASSPGLVHKNIQYF
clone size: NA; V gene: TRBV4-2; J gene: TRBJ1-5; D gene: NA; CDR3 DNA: TGTGCCAGCAGCCAAGAAATAAGTCGGCCCCAGCATTTT; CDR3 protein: CASSQEISRPQHF
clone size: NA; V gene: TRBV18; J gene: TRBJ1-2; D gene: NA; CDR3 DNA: TGTGCCAGCTCACCCGCCGGCCAGGGGACCTATGGCTACACCTTC; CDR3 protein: CASSPAGQGTYGYTF
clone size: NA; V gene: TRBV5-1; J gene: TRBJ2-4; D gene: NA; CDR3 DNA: TGCGCCAGCAGCCCAACACCTTCTTTAGCCAAAAACATTCAGTACTTC; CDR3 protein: CASSPTPSLAKNIQYF
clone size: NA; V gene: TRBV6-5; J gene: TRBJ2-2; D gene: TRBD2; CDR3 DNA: TGTGCCAGCCTAGCGGGAGAGGGCGGGGAGCTGTTTTTT; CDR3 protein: CASLAGEGGELFF
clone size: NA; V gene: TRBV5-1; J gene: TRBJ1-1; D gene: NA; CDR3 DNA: TGCGCCAGCAGCTTAACGGGTAACACTGAAGCTTTCTTT; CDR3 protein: CASSLTGNTEAFF
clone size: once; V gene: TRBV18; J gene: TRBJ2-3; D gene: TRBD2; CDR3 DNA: TGTGCCAGCTCACCACTTAGTAGCGGGAGTTCAGATACGCAGTATTTT; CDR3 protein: CASSPLSSGSSDTQYF
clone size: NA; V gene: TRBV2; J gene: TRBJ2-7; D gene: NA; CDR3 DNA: TGTGCCAGCGGAATAGGACGGCTTTCGGGAAGCTCCTACGAGCAGTACTTC; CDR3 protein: CASGIGRLSGSSYEQYF
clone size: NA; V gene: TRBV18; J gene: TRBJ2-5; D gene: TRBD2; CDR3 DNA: TGTGCCAGCTCACCACGGGGGAGGGGAGGAGAGACCCAGTACTTC; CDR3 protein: CASSPRGRGGETQYF
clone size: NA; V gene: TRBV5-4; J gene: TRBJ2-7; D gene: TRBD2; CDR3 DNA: TGTGCCAGCAGCTCGGGGGGACTAGTCACTTCCGAAATCCACGAGCAGTACTTC; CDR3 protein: CASSSGGLVTSEIHEQYF
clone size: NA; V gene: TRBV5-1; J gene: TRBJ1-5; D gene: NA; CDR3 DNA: TGCGCCAGCAGCCCTACCCCGGGGGGCGGTGGCAATCAGCCCCAGCATTTT; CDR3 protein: CASSPTPGGGGNQPQHF
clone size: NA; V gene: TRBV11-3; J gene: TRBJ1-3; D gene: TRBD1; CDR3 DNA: TGTGCCAGCAGCTCGACAGGGGCCCCTGGAAACACCATATATTTT; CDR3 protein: CASSSTGAPGNTIYF
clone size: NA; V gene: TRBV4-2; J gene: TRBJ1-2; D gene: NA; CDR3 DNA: TGTGCCAGCAGCCAAGATCTTCTGATAGGGGGCTACACCTTC; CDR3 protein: CASSQDLLIGGYTF
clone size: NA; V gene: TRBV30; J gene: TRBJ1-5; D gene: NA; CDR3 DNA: TGTGCCTGGACCCCCGATCGGGGAATTCAGCCCCAGCATTTT; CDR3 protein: CAWTPDRGIQPQHF
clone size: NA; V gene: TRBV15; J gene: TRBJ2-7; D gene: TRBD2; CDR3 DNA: TGTGCCACCAGCAGCGGACTAGCGGACACCTACGAGCAGTACTTC; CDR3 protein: CATSSGLADTYEQYF
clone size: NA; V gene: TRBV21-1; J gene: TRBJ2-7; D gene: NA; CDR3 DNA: TGTGCCAGCAGCAACGGCGGACGCGTAAAGGACGAGCAGTACTTC; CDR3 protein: CASSNGGRVKDEQYF
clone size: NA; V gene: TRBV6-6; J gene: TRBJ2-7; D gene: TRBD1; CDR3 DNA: TGTGCCAGCAGTTCCCAAGACAGGGTTGTCTACGAGCAGTACTTC; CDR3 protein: CASSSQDRVVYEQYF
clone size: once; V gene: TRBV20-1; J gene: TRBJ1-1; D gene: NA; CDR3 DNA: TGCAGCAAGGGGTCGGACACTGAAGCTTTCTTT; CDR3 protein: CSKGSDTEAFF
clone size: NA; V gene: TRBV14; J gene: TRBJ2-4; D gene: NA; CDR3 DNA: TGTGCCAGCAGCCAACGAGAGCTCGAAACCCGACTCGGGGGTGCCAAAAACATTCAGTACTTC; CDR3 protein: CASSQRELETRLGGAKNIQYF
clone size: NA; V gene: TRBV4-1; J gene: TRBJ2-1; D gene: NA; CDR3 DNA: TGCGCCAGCAGCCAAGATCGGTACCAAACACGGGATGAGCAGTTCTTC; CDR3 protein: CASSQDRYQTRDEQFF
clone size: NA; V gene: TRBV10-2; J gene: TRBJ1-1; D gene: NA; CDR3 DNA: TGCGCCAGCTCCGAGCTTGGCAGGGTGGCTGAAGCTTTCTTT; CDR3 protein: CASSELGRVAEAFF
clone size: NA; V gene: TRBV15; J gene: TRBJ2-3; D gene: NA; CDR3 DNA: TGTGCCACCAGCGCACGGGGGGCCCGGACCCCAGATACGCAGTATTTT; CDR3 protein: CATSARGARTPDTQYF
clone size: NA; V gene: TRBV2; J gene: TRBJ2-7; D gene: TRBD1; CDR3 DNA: TGTGCCACCAAAGACAGGGCCAACTCCTACGAGCAGTACTTC; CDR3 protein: CATKDRANSYEQYF
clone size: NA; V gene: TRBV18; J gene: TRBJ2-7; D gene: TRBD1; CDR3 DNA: TGTGCCAGCTCACCTCGCGCCCCGGGACAGGGGGCCTACGAGCAGTACTTC; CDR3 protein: CASSPRAPGQGAYEQYF
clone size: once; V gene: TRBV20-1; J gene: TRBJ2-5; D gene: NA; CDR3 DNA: TGCAGCGGAGTCACGGAGACCCAGTACTTC; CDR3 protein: CSGVTETQYF
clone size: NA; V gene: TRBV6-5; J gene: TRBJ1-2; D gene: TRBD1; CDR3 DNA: TGTGCCAGCAGGATGACAGGGGTGGACTATGGCTACACCTTC; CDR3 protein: CASRMTGVDYGYTF
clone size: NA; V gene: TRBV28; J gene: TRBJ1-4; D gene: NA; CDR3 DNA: TGTGCCAGCATGGATCGGGGTAATGAAAAACTGTTTTTT; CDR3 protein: CASMDRGNEKLFF
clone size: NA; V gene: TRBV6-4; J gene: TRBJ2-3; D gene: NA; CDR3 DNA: TGTGCCAGCAGGGCGGCTAGCACAGATACGCAGTATTTT; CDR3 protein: CASRAASTDTQYF
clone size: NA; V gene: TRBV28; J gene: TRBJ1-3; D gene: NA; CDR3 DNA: TGTGCCAGCAGTTTTTCGGCCTCTGGAAACACCATATATTTT; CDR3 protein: CASSFSASGNTIYF
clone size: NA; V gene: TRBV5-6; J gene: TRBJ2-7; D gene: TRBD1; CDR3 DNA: TGTGCCAGCAGCTCCAGGACAGGGAGTACCTACGAGCAGTACTTC; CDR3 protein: CASSSRTGSTYEQYF
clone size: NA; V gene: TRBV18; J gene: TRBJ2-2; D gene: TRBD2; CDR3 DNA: TGTGCCAGCTCACCAAGGACTAGCGGGAGCGCCGGGGAGCTGTTTTTT; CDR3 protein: CASSPRTSGSAGELFF
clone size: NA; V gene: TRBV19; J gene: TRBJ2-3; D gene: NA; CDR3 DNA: TGTGCCAGTAGTCCCCTAGGGGGATCCACAGATACGCAGTATTTT; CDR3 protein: CASSPLGGSTDTQYF
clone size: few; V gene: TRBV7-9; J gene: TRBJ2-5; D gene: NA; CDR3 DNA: TGTGCCAGCAGCTTAGGTGCTGATGAGGGGACCCAGTACTTC; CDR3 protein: CASSLGADEGTQYF
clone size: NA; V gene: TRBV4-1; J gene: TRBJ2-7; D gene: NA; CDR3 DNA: TGCGCCAGCAGCGACGTTCTATCCTACGAGCAGTACTTC; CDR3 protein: CASSDVLSYEQYF
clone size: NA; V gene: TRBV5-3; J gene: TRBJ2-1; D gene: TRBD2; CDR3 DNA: TGTGCCAGAAGCAGGTTAGCGGGAGGCAGCAACAATGAGCAGTTCTTC; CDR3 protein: CARSRLAGGSNNEQFF
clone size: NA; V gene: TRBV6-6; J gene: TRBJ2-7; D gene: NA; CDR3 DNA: TGTGCCAGCAGTTACGAGAACAGGCCGCCCTACGAGCAGTACTTC; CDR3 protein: CASSYENRPPYEQYF
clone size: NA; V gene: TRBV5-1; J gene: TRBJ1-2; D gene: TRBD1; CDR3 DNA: TGCGCCAGCAGCTTGTGGGGTGACAGGGGGCTTAACTATGGCTACACCTTC; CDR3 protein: CASSLWGDRGLNYGYTF
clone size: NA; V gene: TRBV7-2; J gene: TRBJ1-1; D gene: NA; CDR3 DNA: TGTGCCAGCCGCTGGGTGGGGTCGGCTGAAGCTTTCTTT; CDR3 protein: CASRWVGSAEAFF
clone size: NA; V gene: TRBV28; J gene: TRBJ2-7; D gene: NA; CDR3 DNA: TGTGCCAGCAGTTTAGTTGGGGCCGAGCAGTACTTC; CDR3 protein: CASSLVGAEQYF
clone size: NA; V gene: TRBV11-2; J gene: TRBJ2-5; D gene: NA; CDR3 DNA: TGTGCCAGCAGCTTGGAATATTTGATGGGACAAGAGACCCAGTACTTC; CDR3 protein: CASSLEYLMGQETQYF
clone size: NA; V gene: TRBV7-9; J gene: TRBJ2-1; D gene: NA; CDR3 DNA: TGTGCCAGCAGTGGGACCACCTACAATGAGCAGTTCTTC; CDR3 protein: CASSGTTYNEQFF
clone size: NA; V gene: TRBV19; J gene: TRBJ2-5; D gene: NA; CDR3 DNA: TGTGCCAGTACCCCGGGACTGGGCTCGGAGACCCAGTACTTC; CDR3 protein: CASTPGLGSETQYF